The rows below give T cell receptor beta chains drawn from one sample of a study of CD8 T cells in Susac syndrome. MiXCR, run by TCRdb on the immunoSEQ multiplex PCR reads, gives a single entry per CDR3 protein. The data hold 100,000 to 150,000 distinct CDR3 sequences, with around 94% observed a single time. The sequenced material came from CD4+ T cells from PBMCs. These TCRs come from a human donor with multiple sclerosis. CDR3s include the opening cysteine and the closing phenylalanine or tryptophan. Not all rows give a size; the values are once, few, many and, for expanded clones, a class.

abundance: -; v_gene: TRBV7-2; j_gene: TRBJ1-2; CDR3aa: CASSLLPGGSEGYTF
abundance: -; v_gene: TRBV19; j_gene: TRBJ1-5; CDR3aa: CASRAGSPVGNQPQHF
abundance: -; v_gene: TRBV5-1; j_gene: TRBJ1-1; CDR3aa: CASSGTVTNTEAFF
abundance: -; v_gene: TRBV29-1; j_gene: TRBJ2-5; CDR3aa: CSVAGVIPQETQYF
abundance: -; v_gene: TRBV29-1; j_gene: TRBJ1-1; CDR3aa: CSVDRGNRAFF
abundance: -; v_gene: TRBV20-1; j_gene: TRBJ2-7; CDR3aa: CSARGPTDHYEQYF
abundance: -; v_gene: TRBV29-1; j_gene: TRBJ1-2; CDR3aa: CSVEGQELGYTF
abundance: -; v_gene: TRBV6-5; j_gene: TRBJ2-7; CDR3aa: CASTQRGGDEQYF
abundance: -; v_gene: TRBV11-2; j_gene: TRBJ2-1; CDR3aa: CASSLARGNEQFF
abundance: once; v_gene: TRBV7-9; j_gene: TRBJ2-7; CDR3aa: CASSSGIDEQYF
abundance: once; v_gene: TRBV5-1; j_gene: TRBJ1-3; CDR3aa: CASSLVGGNTIYF
abundance: -; v_gene: TRBV6-5; j_gene: TRBJ2-1; CDR3aa: CASSYRGNPSNEQFF
abundance: -; v_gene: TRBV6-5; j_gene: TRBJ1-1; CDR3aa: CAAESNRAAFF
abundance: -; v_gene: TRBV27; j_gene: TRBJ1-2; CDR3aa: CASSKMGDYGYTF
abundance: -; v_gene: TRBV29-1; j_gene: TRBJ1-1; CDR3aa: CSVGRDRENTEAFF
abundance: -; v_gene: TRBV30; j_gene: TRBJ1-2; CDR3aa: CAWSVSGARYTF
abundance: -; v_gene: TRBV7-9; j_gene: TRBJ2-7; CDR3aa: CASSSIESSYEQYF
abundance: -; v_gene: TRBV30; j_gene: TRBJ2-2; CDR3aa: CAWSVRHSTGELFF
abundance: -; v_gene: TRBV29-1; j_gene: TRBJ1-3; CDR3aa: CSAYGGNTIYF
abundance: -; v_gene: TRBV10-3; j_gene: TRBJ1-5; CDR3aa: CAISDGTGAGNQPQHF
abundance: -; v_gene: TRBV2; j_gene: TRBJ1-1; CDR3aa: CASSPTGALNTEAFF
abundance: -; v_gene: TRBV12-3/TRBV12-4; j_gene: TRBJ1-2; CDR3aa: CASSPTALRGYTF
abundance: -; v_gene: TRBV10-1; j_gene: TRBJ2-1; CDR3aa: CASSESSSGGYNEQFF
abundance: -; v_gene: TRBV13; j_gene: TRBJ1-2; CDR3aa: CASSPPLGADYGYTF
abundance: -; v_gene: TRBV7-9; j_gene: TRBJ1-2; CDR3aa: CASSLVQGREGYTF
abundance: -; v_gene: TRBV11-2; j_gene: TRBJ2-2; CDR3aa: CASSFMGVAGELFF
abundance: -; v_gene: TRBV7-2; j_gene: TRBJ1-5; CDR3aa: CASSLEQNQPQHF
abundance: -; v_gene: TRBV2; j_gene: TRBJ1-1; CDR3aa: CASSFTGFEAFF
abundance: once; v_gene: TRBV13; j_gene: TRBJ2-7; CDR3aa: CASSFGPGGIAYEQYF
abundance: -; v_gene: TRBV12-3/TRBV12-4; j_gene: TRBJ1-1; CDR3aa: CASSLAGAPYTEAFF
abundance: once; v_gene: TRBV5-1; j_gene: TRBJ1-1; CDR3aa: CASSLSGTGGTEAFF
abundance: -; v_gene: TRBV19; j_gene: TRBJ1-2; CDR3aa: CASSLDRAKYGYTF
abundance: -; v_gene: TRBV20-1; j_gene: TRBJ2-1; CDR3aa: CSARVTSGYNEQFF
abundance: -; v_gene: TRBV27; j_gene: TRBJ1-1; CDR3aa: CASSFGRGEQNTEAFF
abundance: -; v_gene: TRBV19; j_gene: TRBJ2-7; CDR3aa: CASHLLRSSEQYF
abundance: -; v_gene: TRBV6-5; j_gene: TRBJ1-1; CDR3aa: CASSLLTSVGRDTEAFF
abundance: -; v_gene: TRBV9; j_gene: TRBJ1-2; CDR3aa: CASSAGSYGYTF
abundance: -; v_gene: TRBV29-1; j_gene: TRBJ2-7; CDR3aa: CSVRVGGAIYEQYF
abundance: -; v_gene: TRBV6-5; j_gene: TRBJ1-1; CDR3aa: CASSPGSAANTEAFF
abundance: -; v_gene: TRBV6-6; j_gene: TRBJ2-5; CDR3aa: CASRHGSLGETQYF
abundance: -; v_gene: TRBV4-3; j_gene: TRBJ1-1; CDR3aa: CASSPAAGRGEAFF
abundance: -; v_gene: TRBV14; j_gene: TRBJ2-7; CDR3aa: CASSPLSSGAFYEQYF
abundance: -; v_gene: TRBV5-8; j_gene: TRBJ2-2; CDR3aa: CASSLNQGTGRTGELFF
abundance: -; v_gene: TRBV20-1; j_gene: TRBJ2-3; CDR3aa: CSATFGGSGRTDTQYF
abundance: -; v_gene: TRBV9; j_gene: TRBJ2-2; CDR3aa: CASSVEGANTGELFF
abundance: -; v_gene: TRBV6-5; j_gene: TRBJ1-2; CDR3aa: CASKEVGQENGYTF
abundance: -; v_gene: TRBV5-1; j_gene: TRBJ2-5; CDR3aa: CASSPRTAETQYF
abundance: -; v_gene: TRBV3-1; j_gene: TRBJ1-1; CDR3aa: CASSQDVSEEAFF
abundance: -; v_gene: TRBV5-1; j_gene: TRBJ2-6; CDR3aa: CASSLDPGSGANVLTF
abundance: -; v_gene: TRBV27; j_gene: TRBJ2-7; CDR3aa: CASSRQGRGYEQYF
abundance: -; v_gene: TRBV5-4; j_gene: TRBJ1-2; CDR3aa: CASSLAIADYGYTF
abundance: -; v_gene: TRBV6-1; j_gene: TRBJ2-7; CDR3aa: CASSRSGTDSYEQYF
abundance: -; v_gene: TRBV20-1; j_gene: TRBJ1-4; CDR3aa: CSAREPTNEKLFF
abundance: few; v_gene: TRBV14; j_gene: TRBJ1-2; CDR3aa: CASSQDPGYGYTF
abundance: once; v_gene: TRBV5-1; j_gene: TRBJ2-3; CDR3aa: CASSLAGQETDTQYF
abundance: -; v_gene: TRBV4-1; j_gene: TRBJ2-2; CDR3aa: CASSQGLRGTGELFF
abundance: -; v_gene: TRBV7-7; j_gene: TRBJ2-1; CDR3aa: CASSLAQNNEQFF
abundance: -; v_gene: TRBV7-2; j_gene: TRBJ2-7; CDR3aa: CASSLAPRGTAAQYF